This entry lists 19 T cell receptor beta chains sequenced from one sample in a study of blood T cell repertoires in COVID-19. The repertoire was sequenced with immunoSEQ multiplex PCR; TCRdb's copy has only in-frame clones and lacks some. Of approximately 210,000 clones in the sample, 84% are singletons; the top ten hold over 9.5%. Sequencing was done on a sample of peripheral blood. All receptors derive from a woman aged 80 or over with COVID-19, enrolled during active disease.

CDR3 region: CASSFQQGPQPQHF. CDR3 DNA: TGTGCCAGCAGCTTTCAACAGGGACCCCAGCCCCAGCATTTT. The rearrangement links TRBV5-5 to TRBJ1-5; D might be TRBD1 (6 bases). This CDR3 is built from 14 residues. Per germline, CDR1 SGHKS and CDR2 YYEKEE (reference sequence). The ends were cut back, 2 bases at V and 7 bases at J, with 13 bases in the middle. The whole variable domain, filled in from reference TRBV5-5 and TRBJ1-5, reads DAGVTQSPTHLIKTRGQQVTLRCSPISGHKSVSWYQQVLGQGPQFIFQYYEKEERGRGNFPDRFSARQFPNYSSELNVNALLLGDSALYLCASSFQQGPQPQHFGDGTRLSIL.

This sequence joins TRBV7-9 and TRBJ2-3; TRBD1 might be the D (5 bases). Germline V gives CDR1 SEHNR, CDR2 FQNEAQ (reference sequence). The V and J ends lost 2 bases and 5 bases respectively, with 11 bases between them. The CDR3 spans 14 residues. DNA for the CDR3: TGTGCCAGCAGCTTATCAGGGTCCGGAGATACGCAGTATTTT. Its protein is CASSLSGSGDTQYF.

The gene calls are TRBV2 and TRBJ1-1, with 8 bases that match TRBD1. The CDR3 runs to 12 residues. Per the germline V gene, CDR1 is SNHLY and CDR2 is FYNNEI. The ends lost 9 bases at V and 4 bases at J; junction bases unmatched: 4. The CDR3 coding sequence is TGTGCCAGTGAGACAGGGGCCACTGAAGCTTTCTTT. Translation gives CASETGATEAFF.

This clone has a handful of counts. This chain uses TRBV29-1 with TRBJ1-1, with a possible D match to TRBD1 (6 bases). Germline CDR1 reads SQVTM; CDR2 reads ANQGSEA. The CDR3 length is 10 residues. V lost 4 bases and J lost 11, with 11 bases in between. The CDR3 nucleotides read TGCAGCGTTGTTGTCCAGGGGGCTTTCTTT. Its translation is CSVVVQGAFF. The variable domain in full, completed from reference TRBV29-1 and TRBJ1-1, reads SAVISQKPSRDICQRGTSLTIQCQVDSQVTMMFWYRQQPGQSLTLIATANQGSEATYESGFVIDKFPISRPNLTFSTLTVSNMSPEDSSIYLCSVVVQGAFFGQGTRLTVV.

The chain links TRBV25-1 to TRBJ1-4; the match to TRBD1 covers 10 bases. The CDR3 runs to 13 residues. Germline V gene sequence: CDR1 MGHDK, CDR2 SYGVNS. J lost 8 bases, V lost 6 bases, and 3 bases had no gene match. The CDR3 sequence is CASSLTGGEKLFF. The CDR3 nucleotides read TGTGCCAGCAGCCTGACAGGGGGCGAAAAACTGTTTTTT.

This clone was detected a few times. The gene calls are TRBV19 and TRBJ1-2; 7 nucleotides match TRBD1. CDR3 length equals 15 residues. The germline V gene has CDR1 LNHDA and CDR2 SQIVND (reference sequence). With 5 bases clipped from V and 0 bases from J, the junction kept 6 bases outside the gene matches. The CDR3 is CASSPRQGANYGYTF. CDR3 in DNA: TGTGCCAGTAGTCCGCGACAGGGAGCTAACTATGGCTACACCTTC.

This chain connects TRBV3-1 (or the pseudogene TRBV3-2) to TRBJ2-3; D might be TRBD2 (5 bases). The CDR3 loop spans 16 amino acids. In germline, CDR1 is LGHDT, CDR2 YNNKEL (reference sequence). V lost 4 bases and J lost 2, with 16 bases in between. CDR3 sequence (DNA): TGTGCCAGCAGCCCCATGACAAGCGGTTACACAGATACGCAGTATTTT. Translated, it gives CASSPMTSGYTDTQYF.

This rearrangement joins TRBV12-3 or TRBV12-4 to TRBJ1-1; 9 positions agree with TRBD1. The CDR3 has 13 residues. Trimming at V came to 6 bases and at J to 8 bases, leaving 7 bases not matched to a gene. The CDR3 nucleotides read TGTGCCAGCAGGGTCGGGACAGGGTTCGAAGCTTTCTTT. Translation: CASRVGTGFEAFF.

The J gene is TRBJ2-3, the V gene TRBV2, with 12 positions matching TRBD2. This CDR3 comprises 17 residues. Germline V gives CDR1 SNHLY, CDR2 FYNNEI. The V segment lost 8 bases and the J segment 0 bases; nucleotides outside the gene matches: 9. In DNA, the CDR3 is TGTGCCAGCGACGACGGACTAGCGGGGCCTAGCACAGATACGCAGTATTTT. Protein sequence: CASDDGLAGPSTDTQYF.

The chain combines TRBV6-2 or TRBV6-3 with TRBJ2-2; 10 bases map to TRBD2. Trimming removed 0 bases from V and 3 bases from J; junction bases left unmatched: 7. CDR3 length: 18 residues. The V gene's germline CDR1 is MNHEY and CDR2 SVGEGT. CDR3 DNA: TGTGCCAGCAGTTACTCAATAGCGGGGGGCGCGGACACCGGGGAGCTGTTTTTT. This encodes CASSYSIAGGADTGELFF.

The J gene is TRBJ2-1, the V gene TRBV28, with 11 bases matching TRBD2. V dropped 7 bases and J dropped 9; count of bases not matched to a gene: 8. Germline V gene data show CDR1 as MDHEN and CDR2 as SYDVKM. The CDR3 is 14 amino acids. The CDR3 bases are TGTGCCAGCATCTGGGGGACTAGCGGATCTGAGCAGTTCTTC. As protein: CASIWGTSGSEQFF. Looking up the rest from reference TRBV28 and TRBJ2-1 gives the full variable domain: DVKVTQSSRYLVKRTGEKVFLECVQDMDHENMFWYRQDPGLGLRLIYFSYDVKMKEKGDIPEGYSVSREKKERFSLILESASTNQTSMYLCASIWGTSGSEQFFGPGTRLTVL.

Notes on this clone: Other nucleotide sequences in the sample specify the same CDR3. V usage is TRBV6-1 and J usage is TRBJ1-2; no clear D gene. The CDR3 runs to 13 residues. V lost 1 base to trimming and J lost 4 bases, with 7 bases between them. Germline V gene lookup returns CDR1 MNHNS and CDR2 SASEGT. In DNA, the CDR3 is TGTGCCAGCAGTGAAGGCGGGTCCTATGGCTACACCTTC. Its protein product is CASSEGGSYGYTF.

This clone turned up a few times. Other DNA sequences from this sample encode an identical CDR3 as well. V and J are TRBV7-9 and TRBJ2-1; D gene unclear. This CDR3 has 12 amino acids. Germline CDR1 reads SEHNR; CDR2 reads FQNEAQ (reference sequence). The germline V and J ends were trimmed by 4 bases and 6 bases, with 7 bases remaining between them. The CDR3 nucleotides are TGTGCCAGCAGCTCAGACTCCAATGAGCAGTTCTTC. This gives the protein CASSSDSNEQFF.

DNA for the CDR3: TGCGCCAGCAGCGCTAGGACAGGGGGTGGGAATGAGCAGTTCTTC. The encoded protein is CASSARTGGGNEQFF. The rearrangement uses TRBV5-1 and TRBJ2-1; 10 nucleotides align to TRBD1. This CDR3 region has 15 residues. Germline values: CDR1 SGHRS, CDR2 YFSETQ. V was clipped by 4 bases and J by 7 bases; unmatched bases: 8.

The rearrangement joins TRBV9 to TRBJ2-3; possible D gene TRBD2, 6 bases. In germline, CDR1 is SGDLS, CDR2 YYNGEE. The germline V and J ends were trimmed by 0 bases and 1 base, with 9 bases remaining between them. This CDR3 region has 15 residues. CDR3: CASSVDPGGTDTQYF. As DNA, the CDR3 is TGTGCCAGCAGCGTAGACCCGGGGGGCACAGATACGCAGTATTTT.

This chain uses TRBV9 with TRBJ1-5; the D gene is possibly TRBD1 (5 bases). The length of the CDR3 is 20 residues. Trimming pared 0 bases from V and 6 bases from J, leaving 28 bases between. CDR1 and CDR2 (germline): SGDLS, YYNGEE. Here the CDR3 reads CASSVGKDKTSHPNVQPQHF. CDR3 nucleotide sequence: TGTGCCAGCAGCGTAGGGAAGGACAAAACTTCCCACCCGAACGTTCAGCCCCAGCATTTT. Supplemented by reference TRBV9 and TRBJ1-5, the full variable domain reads DSGVTQTPKHLITATGQRVTLRCSPRSGDLSVYWYQQSLDQGLQFLIQYYNGEERAKGNILERFSAQQFPDLHSELNLSSLELGDSALYFCASSVGKDKTSHPNVQPQHFGDGTRLSIL.

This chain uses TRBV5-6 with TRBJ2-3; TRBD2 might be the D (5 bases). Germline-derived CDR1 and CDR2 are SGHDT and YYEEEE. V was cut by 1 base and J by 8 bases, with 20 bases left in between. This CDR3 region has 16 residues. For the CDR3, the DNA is TGTGCCAGCAGCTTGAGGCGAACGGGATTTCTCGGTACGCAGTATTTT. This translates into CASSLRRTGFLGTQYF.

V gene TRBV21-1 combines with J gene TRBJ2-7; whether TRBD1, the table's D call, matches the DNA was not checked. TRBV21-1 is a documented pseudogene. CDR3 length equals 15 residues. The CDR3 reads CASSRGQGSTDEQYV. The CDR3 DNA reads TGTGCCAGCAGCAGAGGACAGGGTTCGACCGACGAGCAGTACGTC.

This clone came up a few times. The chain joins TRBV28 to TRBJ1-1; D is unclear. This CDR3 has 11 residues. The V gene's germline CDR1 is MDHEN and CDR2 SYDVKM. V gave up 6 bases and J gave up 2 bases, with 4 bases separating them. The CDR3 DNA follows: TGTGCCAGCAGCCCAAACACTGAAGCTTTCTTT. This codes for CASSPNTEAFF.